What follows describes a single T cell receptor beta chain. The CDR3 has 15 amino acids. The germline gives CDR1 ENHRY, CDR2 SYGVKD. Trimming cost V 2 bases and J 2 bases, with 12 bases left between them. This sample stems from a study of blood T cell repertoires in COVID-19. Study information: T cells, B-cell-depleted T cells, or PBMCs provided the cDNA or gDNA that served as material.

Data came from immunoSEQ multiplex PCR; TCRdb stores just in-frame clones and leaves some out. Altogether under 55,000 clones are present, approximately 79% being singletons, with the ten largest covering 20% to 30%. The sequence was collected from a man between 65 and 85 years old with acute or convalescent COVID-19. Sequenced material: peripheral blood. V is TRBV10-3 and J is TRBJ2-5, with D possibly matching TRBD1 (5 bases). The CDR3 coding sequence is TGTGCCATCAGTGAGGGGGCGGCGCTACAAGAGACCCAGTACTTC. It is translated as CAISEGAALQETQYF.